These 22 T cell receptor beta chains share one sample of origin, sequenced in a study of identical twins. TCRdb used MiXCR to reprocess the 5' RACE reads, holding one entry per CDR3 protein. Of some 630,000 distinct CDR3 sequences in the sample, about 7% are singletons; the top ten hold 1.6%. This sample was also put to use in a study of yellow fever vaccine responses in identical twins.

Sample: PBMCs. Source of these receptors: a young woman in good health.

This clonotype occurred a few times. The chain combines TRBV2 with TRBJ1-1; D may be TRBD1 (5 bases). CDR3 length: 16 amino acids. Between the trimmed V and J ends, which lost 1 base and 0 bases, there was a span of 12 bases. Germline V gene lookup returns CDR1 SNHLY and CDR2 FYNNEI. CDR3 region: CASSEERGGMNTEAFF. DNA of the CDR3: TGTGCCAGCAGTGAAGAGCGGGGGGGGATGAACACTGAAGCTTTCTTT.

The V and J genes are TRBV10-3 and TRBJ2-6; 8 bases are a match to TRBD2. The CDR3 consists of 18 residues. With 9 bases clipped from V and 0 bases from J, the junction kept 13 bases outside the gene matches. Per the germline V gene, CDR1 is ENHRY and CDR2 is SYGVKD. CDR3 protein: CAIPGGSTGPSGANVLTF. The CDR3 DNA reads TGTGCCATTCCGGGGGGGAGCACGGGCCCCTCTGGGGCCAACGTCCTGACTTTC.

This clonotype appeared a few times. This chain joins TRBV6-6 and TRBJ2-3; D not certain. There are 13 residues in the CDR3. Trimming left V 2 bases short and J 6 bases short, with 9 bases between. Germline V lookup: CDR1 MNHNY, CDR2 SVGAGI (reference sequence). The CDR3 DNA reads as TGTGCCAGCAGTTACCTCCCCGTTGATACGCAGTATTTT. It encodes CASSYLPVDTQYF.

This clonotype has more than one count but fewer than ten. The chain joins TRBV15 to TRBJ1-4, with D perhaps TRBD1 (5 bases). The V and J ends lost 3 bases and 11 bases respectively, with 16 bases between them. CDR3 length equals 14 residues. Germline CDR1 is LNHNV and CDR2 is YYDKDF (reference sequence). DNA of the CDR3: TGTGCCACCAGCAGCCAACCCACGGAGGGGAAACTGTTTTTT. Translating it yields CATSSQPTEGKLFF. Drawing the rest from reference TRBV15 and TRBJ1-4, the complete variable domain is DAMVIQNPRYQVTQFGKPVTLSCSQTLNHNVMYWYQQKSSQAPKLLFHYYDKDFNNEADTPDNFQSRRPNTSFCFLDIRSPGLGDTAMYLCATSSQPTEGKLFFGSGTQLSVL.

The rearrangement links TRBV9 to TRBJ2-1; TRBD2 agrees at 11 bases. This CDR3 has 16 amino acids. CDR1 and CDR2 from the germline V gene are SGDLS and YYNGEE. Germline trimming cut 4 bases from V and 2 bases from J; bases unmatched to any gene: 5. Written as DNA, the CDR3 is TGTGCCAGCAGCTATAGCGGGAGGGGGACCTACAATGAGCAGTTCTTC. Translating it yields CASSYSGRGTYNEQFF.

V usage is TRBV27 and J usage is TRBJ2-7; 8 bases fit TRBD2. CDR3 length: 13 amino acids. The trim removed 9 bases at V and 7 bases at J, leaving 11 bases unmatched. CDR1 and CDR2 from the germline V gene are MNHEY and SMNVEV (reference sequence). CDR3 sequence reads: CASGLAPSEEQYF. As DNA, the CDR3 is TGTGCCAGTGGACTAGCCCCGTCGGAAGAGCAGTACTTC.

The gene calls are TRBV6-1 and TRBJ2-7, with 7 bases aligning to TRBD1. V lost 6 bases to trimming and J lost 0 bases; unmatched junction nucleotides: 8. Germline loops: CDR1 MNHNS, CDR2 SASEGT. The CDR3 has 15 residues. The CDR3 bases are TGTGCCAGCAGCCCCGCCGGGACAGTCTCCTACGAGCAGTACGTC. It specifies CASSPAGTVSYEQYV.

This clonotype has ten or more counts. The rearrangement links TRBV3-1 to TRBJ2-7; 9 positions agree with TRBD2. V trimming: 3 bases; J trimming: 6 bases; junction bases outside the gene matches: 9. This CDR3 spans 15 amino acids. Per germline, CDR1 LGHDT and CDR2 YNNKEL (reference sequence). CDR3 DNA sequence: TGTGCCAGCAGCCATACCGGGACTAGCTGGGCCGAGCAGTACTTC. Translating gives CASSHTGTSWAEQYF.

This clonotype was counted at least ten times. This rearrangement joins TRBV25-1 to TRBJ2-5; possible D gene TRBD1, 6 bases. CDR1 is MGHDK, CDR2 SYGVNS, per germline. This CDR3 has 15 amino acids. The V gene lost 3 bases and the J gene lost 1 base, with 12 bases spanning the gap. CDR3: CASSEGHRVQETQYF. The CDR3 DNA reads as TGTGCCAGCAGTGAGGGGCACAGGGTCCAAGAGACCCAGTACTTC.

There are many counts of this clonotype. The chain employs TRBV7-9 and TRBJ1-2; no reliable D call. V shed 2 bases and J shed 2 bases, with 12 bases lying between them. The CDR3 is 15 amino acids. From germline, CDR1 is SEHNR and CDR2 FQNEAQ (reference sequence). The chain's CDR3 is CASSLRSEINYGYTF. CDR3 nucleotides: TGTGCCAGCAGCTTAAGGTCAGAGATCAACTATGGCTACACCTTC.

In this sample, this clonotype turned up many times. This chain uses TRBV12-3 or TRBV12-4 with TRBJ2-1; either TRBD1 or TRBD2 may supply D (5 bases each). The ends were cut back, 5 bases at V and 5 bases at J, with 10 bases in the middle. The CDR3 loop spans 13 amino acids. CDR3 amino acids: CASSMGPNNEQFF. In nucleotides, the CDR3 is TGTGCCAGCAGTATGGGACCAAACAATGAGCAGTTCTTC.

This clonotype turned up a few times. The chain combines TRBV7-9 with TRBJ2-7; TRBD2 matches at 12 bases. Germline assignment: CDR1 SEHNR and CDR2 FQNEAQ (reference sequence). CDR3 length: 16 residues. V gave up 2 bases and J gave up 3 bases; unmatched junction bases: 5. The CDR3 region is CASSLTSGRPGYEQYF. The CDR3 DNA is TGTGCCAGCAGCTTAACTAGCGGGAGGCCCGGCTACGAGCAGTACTTC.

This clonotype was seen a few times. This chain links TRBV4-1 with TRBJ2-1; D may correspond to TRBD1 or TRBD2 (5 bases each). The V gene's germline CDR1 is MGHRA and CDR2 YSYEKL. Trimming left V 3 bases short and J 6 bases short, with 12 bases between. The CDR3 is 14 amino acids. CDR3 amino acids: CASSHILGVNEQFF. CDR3 sequence (DNA): TGCGCCAGCAGCCACATCTTGGGGGTCAATGAGCAGTTCTTC.

DNA of the CDR3: TGCAGTGCTAGAGATGTTAGCGCTAAAGAGACCCAGTACTTC. Translated: CSARDVSAKETQYF. The chain is built from TRBV20-1 and TRBJ2-5; a possible D gene is TRBD2 (5 bases). This CDR3 spans 14 amino acids. Germline-derived CDR1 and CDR2 are DFQATT and SNEGSKA (reference sequence). V lost 0 bases, J lost 3 bases, and 11 bases lay in between.

Points on this clonotype: At one boundary the junction diverges from the germline segment, which might be a read error. V gene TRBV7-3 combines with J gene TRBJ2-2; TRBD2 might be the D (5 bases). This CDR3 comprises 16 residues. Germline V gene sequence: CDR1 SGHTA, CDR2 FQGTGA. CDR3 residues: CANSSLGLAEGGELFF. In DNA form, the CDR3 reads TGTGCCAACAGCTCCCTCGGGCTAGCTGAGGGCGGGGAGCTGTTTTTT.

V is TRBV4-1 and J is TRBJ1-5; D not certain. Germline V gene data show CDR1 as MGHRA and CDR2 as YSYEKL. CDR3 length: 19 residues. V lost 4 bases and J lost 2, with 24 bases in between. As DNA, the CDR3 is TGCGCCAGCAGCCTCTCTCAGGACGGCCGCCGGGGTGGCAATCAGCCCCAGCATTTT. Encoded protein: CASSLSQDGRRGGNQPQHF.

The chain uses TRBV27 and TRBJ2-1; the D gene is possibly TRBD1 (5 bases). Trimming removed 5 bases from V and 12 bases from J, with 17 bases in between. Germline V gives CDR1 MNHEY, CDR2 SMNVEV (reference sequence). CDR3 length: 13 residues. CDR3 protein: CASSPPQRRGQFF. As DNA, the CDR3 is TGTGCCAGCAGTCCCCCTCAGCGTAGGGGGCAGTTCTTC.

This clonotype was seen more than once but under ten times. This sequence joins TRBV12-3 or TRBV12-4 and TRBJ2-7; 12 positions agree with TRBD1. The CDR3 has 14 residues. The V segment lost 0 bases and the J segment 12 bases; nucleotides outside the gene matches: 6. The CDR3: CASSLAGGQGALYF. CDR3 DNA sequence: TGTGCCAGCAGTTTAGCGGGGGGACAGGGGGCACTGTACTTC.

This clonotype appeared many times. The chain joins TRBV11-1 to TRBJ2-3; 9 bases line up with TRBD1. Germline trimming cut 5 bases from V and 0 bases from J; bases unmatched to any gene: 15. Per the germline V gene, CDR1 is SGHAT and CDR2 is FQDESV (reference sequence). The CDR3 has 19 residues. CDR3 sequence (DNA): TGTGCCAGCAGCCCCCGCCTAGGGGGGACAGGGCAAAGCACAGATACGCAGTATTTT. This translates into CASSPRLGGTGQSTDTQYF. The whole variable domain, filled in from reference TRBV11-1 and TRBJ2-3, reads EAEVAQSPRYKITEKSQAVAFWCDPISGHATLYWYRQILGQGPELLVQFQDESVVDDSQLPKDRFSAERLKGVDSTLKIQPAELGDSAMYLCASSPRLGGTGQSTDTQYFGPGTRLTVL.

The chain is built from TRBV12-3 or TRBV12-4 and TRBJ1-4; tentative D call: TRBD1 (5 bases). CDR3 size: 14 residues. The V end was cut by 5 bases, the J end by 8 bases, with 15 bases between. In nucleotides, the CDR3 is TGTGCCAGCAGTATTGTCCAGGGACGGGAAAAACTGTTTTTT. Protein: CASSIVQGREKLFF.

This clonotype was seen at least ten times. The chain is built from TRBV7-2 and TRBJ1-1, with 8 positions matching TRBD1. There are 15 residues in the CDR3. V dropped 5 bases and J dropped 4; count of bases not matched to a gene: 9. Germline-derived CDR1 and CDR2 are SGHTA and FQGNSA. The CDR3 DNA reads TGTGCCAGCAGCCTTTCTCGAGACAGGGGCACTGAAGCTTTCTTT. Translating it yields CASSLSRDRGTEAFF.

This clonotype was seen a few times. The chain couples TRBV5-5 to TRBJ2-3; weak D call: TRBD1 (5 bases). Germline V lookup: CDR1 SGHKS, CDR2 YYEKEE (reference sequence). This CDR3 contains 16 residues. The V end lost 4 bases, the J end lost 0 bases, and 15 bases lay between the germline ends. CDR3 loop: CASSQGAEPSTDTQYF. Written as DNA, the CDR3 is TGTGCCAGCAGCCAAGGGGCGGAGCCAAGCACAGATACGCAGTATTTT. Based on the CDR3 plus reference TRBV5-5 and TRBJ2-3, the full variable domain is DAGVTQSPTHLIKTRGQQVTLRCSPISGHKSVSWYQQVLGQGPQFIFQYYEKEERGRGNFPDRFSARQFPNYSSELNVNALLLGDSALYLCASSQGAEPSTDTQYFGPGTRLTVL.